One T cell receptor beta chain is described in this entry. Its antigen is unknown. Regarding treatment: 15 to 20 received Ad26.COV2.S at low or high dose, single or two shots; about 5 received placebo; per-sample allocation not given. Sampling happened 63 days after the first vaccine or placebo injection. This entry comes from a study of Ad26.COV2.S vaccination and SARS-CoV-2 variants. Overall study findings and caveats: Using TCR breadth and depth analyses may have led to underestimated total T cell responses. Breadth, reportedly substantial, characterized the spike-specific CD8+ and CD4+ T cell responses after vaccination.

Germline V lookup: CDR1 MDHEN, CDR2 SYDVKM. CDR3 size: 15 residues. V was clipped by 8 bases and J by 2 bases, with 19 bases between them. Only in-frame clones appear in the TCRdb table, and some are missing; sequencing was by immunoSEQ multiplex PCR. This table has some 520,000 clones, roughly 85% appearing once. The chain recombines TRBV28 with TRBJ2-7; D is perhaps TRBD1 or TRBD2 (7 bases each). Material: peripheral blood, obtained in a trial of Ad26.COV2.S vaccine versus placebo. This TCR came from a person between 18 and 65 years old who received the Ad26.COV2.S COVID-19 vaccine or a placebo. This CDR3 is CASSQGGRTAYEQYF. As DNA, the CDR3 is TGTGCCAGCTCCCAGGGGGGGCGAACCGCCTACGAGCAGTACTTC. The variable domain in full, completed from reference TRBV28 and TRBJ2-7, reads DVKVTQSSRYLVKRTGEKVFLECVQDMDHENMFWYRQDPGLGLRLIYFSYDVKMKEKGDIPEGYSVSREKKERFSLILESASTNQTSMYLCASSQGGRTAYEQYFGPGTRLTVT.